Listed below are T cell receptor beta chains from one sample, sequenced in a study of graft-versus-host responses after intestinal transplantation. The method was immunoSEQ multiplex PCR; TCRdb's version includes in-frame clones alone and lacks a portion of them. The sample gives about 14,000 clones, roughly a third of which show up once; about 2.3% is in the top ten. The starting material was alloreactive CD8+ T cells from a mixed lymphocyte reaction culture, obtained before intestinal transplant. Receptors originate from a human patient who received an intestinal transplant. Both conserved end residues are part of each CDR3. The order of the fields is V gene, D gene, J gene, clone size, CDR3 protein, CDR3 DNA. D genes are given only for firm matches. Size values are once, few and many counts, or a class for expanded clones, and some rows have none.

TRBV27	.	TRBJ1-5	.	CASRAGAGNQPQHF	TGTGCCAGCAGGGCAGGGGCGGGAAATCAGCCCCAGCATTTT
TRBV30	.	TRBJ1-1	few	CAWSVSGMNTEAFF	TGTGCCTGGAGTGTATCTGGGATGAACACTGAAGCTTTCTTT
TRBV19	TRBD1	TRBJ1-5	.	CASSNDREGGQPQHF	TGTGCCAGTAGTAACGACAGGGAAGGGGGTCAGCCCCAGCATTTT
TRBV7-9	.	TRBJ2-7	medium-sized	CASSSSGSPYEQYF	TGTGCCAGCAGCTCATCTGGTTCACCCTACGAGCAGTACTTC
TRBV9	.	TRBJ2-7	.	CASSVDGTAAYEQYF	TGTGCCAGCAGCGTAGATGGAACAGCAGCCTACGAGCAGTACTTC
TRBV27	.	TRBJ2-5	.	CASSLWGDGKTQYF	TGTGCCAGCAGTTTATGGGGGGACGGGAAGACCCAGTACTTC
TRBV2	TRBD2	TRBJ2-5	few	CAQTRTSGVQETQYF	TGTGCCCAGACCCGGACTAGCGGGGTTCAAGAGACCCAGTACTTC
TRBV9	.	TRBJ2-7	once	CASSPSRHRRDEQYF	TGTGCCAGCAGCCCCTCACGACACCGAAGGGACGAGCAGTACTTC
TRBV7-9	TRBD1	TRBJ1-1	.	CASSPTGTDLNTEAFF	TGTGCCAGCAGCCCGACAGGGACCGATTTGAACACTGAAGCTTTCTTT
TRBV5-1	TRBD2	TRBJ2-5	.	CASRLSRGGTQKQETQYF	TGCGCCAGCAGATTAAGTCGGGGGGGAACTCAAAAACAAGAGACCCAGTACTTC
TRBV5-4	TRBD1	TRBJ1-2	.	CASSPLRQGDPFGYTF	TGTGCCAGCAGTCCACTACGACAGGGCGATCCATTTGGCTACACCTTC
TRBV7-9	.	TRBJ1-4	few	CASSPPGSTNEKLFF	TGTGCCAGCAGCCCTCCAGGGTCGACTAATGAAAAACTGTTTTTT
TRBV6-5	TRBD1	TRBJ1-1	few	CASSAGGTEAFF	TGTGCCAGCAGTGCAGGGGGAACTGAAGCTTTCTTT
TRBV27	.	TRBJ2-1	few	CASSGTGREQFF	TGTGCCAGCAGTGGTACAGGTAGGGAGCAGTTCTTC
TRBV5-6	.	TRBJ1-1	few	CASSLAQRVDEAFF	TGTGCCAGCAGCTTGGCCCAAAGGGTGGATGAAGCTTTCTTT
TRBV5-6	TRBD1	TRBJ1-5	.	CASSLTGGVGQPQHF	TGTGCCAGCAGCTTGACAGGGGGCGTAGGCCAGCCCCAGCATTTT
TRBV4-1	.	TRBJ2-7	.	CASSQVVDGYYEQYF	TGCGCCAGCAGCCAAGTAGTGGACGGCTACTACGAGCAGTACTTC
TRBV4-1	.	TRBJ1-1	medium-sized	CASSQGLWVLGTEAFF	TGCGCCAGCAGCCAAGGTCTTTGGGTACTGGGCACTGAAGCTTTCTTT
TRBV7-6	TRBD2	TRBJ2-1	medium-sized	CASSLGGGKYNEQFF	TGTGCCAGCAGCTTAGGCGGGGGGAAATACAATGAGCAGTTCTTC
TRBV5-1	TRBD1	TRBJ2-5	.	CASSLETGGGQETQYF	TGCGCCAGCAGCTTAGAAACAGGGGGCGGACAAGAGACCCAGTACTTC
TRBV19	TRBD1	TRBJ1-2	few	CASSIPGGNYGYTF	TGTGCCAGTAGTATCCCAGGGGGCAACTATGGCTACACCTTC
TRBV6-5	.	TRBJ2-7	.	CASQSVTSYEQYF	TGTGCCAGCCAGTCCGTTACATCCTACGAGCAGTACTTC
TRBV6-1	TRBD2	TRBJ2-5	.	CASSAFGLAPETQYF	TGTGCCAGCAGTGCCTTCGGACTAGCTCCCGAGACCCAGTACTTC
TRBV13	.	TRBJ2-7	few	CASSLSVRMAEQYF	TGTGCCAGCAGCTTAAGTGTAAGGATGGCCGAGCAGTACTTC
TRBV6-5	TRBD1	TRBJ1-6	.	CASSSGTGSNSPLHF	TGTGCCAGCAGTTCCGGGACAGGTTCAAATTCACCCCTCCACTTT
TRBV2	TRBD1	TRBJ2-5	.	CASQGAEETQYF	TGTGCCAGCCAGGGGGCGGAGGAGACCCAGTACTTC
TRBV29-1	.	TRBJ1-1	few	CSVNPIDRFTEAFF	TGCAGCGTTAATCCAATCGACAGGTTCACTGAAGCTTTCTTT
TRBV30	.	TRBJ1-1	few	CAWSVKGNTEAFF	TGTGCCTGGAGTGTCAAGGGGAACACTGAAGCTTTCTTT
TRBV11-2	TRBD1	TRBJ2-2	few	CASTPGQGFGTGELFF	TGTGCCAGCACCCCCGGACAGGGTTTTGGCACCGGGGAGCTGTTTTTT
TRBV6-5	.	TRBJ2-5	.	CASSYGGETQYF	TGTGCCAGCAGTTACGGGGGAGAGACCCAGTACTTC
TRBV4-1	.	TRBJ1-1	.	CASSQSAAGIFTEAFF	TGCGCCAGCAGCCAATCCGCCGCAGGGATTTTTACTGAAGCTTTCTTT
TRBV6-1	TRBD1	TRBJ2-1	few	CASRTGGHWLSEQFF	TGTGCCAGCAGAACAGGGGGCCATTGGCTAAGTGAGCAGTTCTTC
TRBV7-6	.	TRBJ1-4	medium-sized	CASSLGNRAATNEKLFF	TGTGCCAGCAGCTTAGGGAACCGAGCTGCAACTAATGAAAAACTGTTTTTT
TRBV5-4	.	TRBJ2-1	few	CASSLQVYNEQFF	TGTGCCAGCAGCTTACAGGTCTACAATGAGCAGTTCTTC
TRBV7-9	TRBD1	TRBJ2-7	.	CASSSIGTGTYEQYF	TGTGCCAGCAGCTCAATCGGGACAGGGACCTACGAGCAGTACTTC
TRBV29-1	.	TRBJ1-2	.	CSVESGEGYTF	TGCAGCGTTGAAAGCGGGGAAGGCTACACCTTC
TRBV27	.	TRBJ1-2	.	CASSYGQNYGYTF	TGTGCCAGCAGTTACGGACAGAACTATGGCTACACCTTC
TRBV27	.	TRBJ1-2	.	CASSLLGSHYYGYTF	TGTGCCAGCAGTTTGTTGGGGAGTCATTACTATGGCTACACCTTC
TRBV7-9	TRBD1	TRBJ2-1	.	CASSSASGQDTYEQFF	TGTGCCAGCAGCTCAGCCTCGGGACAGGACACTTATGAGCAGTTCTTC
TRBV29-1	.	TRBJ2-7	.	CSVALYTYEQYF	TGCAGCGTTGCCCTTTATACATACGAGCAGTACTTC
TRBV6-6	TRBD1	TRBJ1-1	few	CASSPTGQEAFF	TGTGCCAGCAGCCCCACGGGACAGGAAGCTTTCTTT
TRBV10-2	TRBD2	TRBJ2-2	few	CASRAPSGGASGELFF	TGCGCCAGCAGAGCCCCAAGCGGGGGGGCATCCGGGGAGCTGTTTTTT
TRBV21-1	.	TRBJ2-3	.	CATRQGDTDTQYF	TGTGCCACCAGACAGGGAGACACAGATACGCAGTATTTT
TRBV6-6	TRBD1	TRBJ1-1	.	CASSGWTGEGTEAFF	TGTGCCAGCAGCGGTTGGACAGGGGAAGGTACTGAAGCTTTCTTT